This T cell receptor beta chain was captured in a study of blood T cell repertoires in COVID-19. As for the study in general: The study drew acute and convalescent COVID-19 samples from the United States, Italy and Spain. T cells, B-cell-depleted T cells, or PBMCs provided the cDNA or gDNA that served as material.

Methods used by the authors: It was from reference gene primer amplification that nucleated cell counts were estimated. Clones were read by immunoSEQ multiplex PCR, and TCRdb kept only the in-frame ones, dropping some. The V and J calls and clone size were taken over from that table, and D and trimming were inferred from the DNA. The table includes tens of thousands of clones, around 79% detected once. This CDR3 is 16 amino acids long. CDR1 is SEHNR, CDR2 FQNEAQ, per germline (reference sequence). The ends lost 5 bases at V and 4 bases at J; junction bases unmatched: 9. The TCR sequence derives from a human donor in a cohort sampled during active COVID-19. V and J are TRBV7-9 and TRBJ2-1; 9 bases match TRBD1. Specimen: peripheral blood. The CDR3 nucleotides read TGTGCCAGCAGCGACCGGACAGGGGCAAGTTACAATGAGCAGTTCTTC. Translating it yields CASSDRTGASYNEQFF.